The next 13 T cell receptor beta chains were all read from a single sample in a study of blood T cell repertoires in COVID-19. Using immunoSEQ multiplex PCR, the repertoire was profiled, and TCRdb retains in-frame clones only, with some absent. The data contain over 70,000 clones, roughly 82% of them singletons. Sequenced input: peripheral blood. All receptors derive from a man aged 55 to 70 with acute or convalescent COVID-19.

The rearrangement uses TRBV5-1 and TRBJ2-7; the D gene is possibly TRBD2 (6 bases). V shed 4 bases and J shed 9 bases, with 20 bases lying between them. Germline V CDR1 and CDR2: SGHRS, YFSETQ. This CDR3 comprises 14 residues. The CDR3 region has the DNA TGCGCCAGCAGCGCAGCGGGTGCCAGCGCGTGGCAGTACTTC. Encoded protein: CASSAAGASAWQYF.

This chain links TRBV6-5 with TRBJ2-7; D perhaps matches TRBD1 (6 bases). CDR1 and CDR2 (germline): MNHEY, SVGAGI. V was clipped by 6 bases and J by 8 bases, with 14 bases between them. The CDR3 consists of 12 residues. The CDR3 DNA reads TGTGCCAGCAGGACTCAGGGGCATCAGCAGTACTTC. This sequence encodes CASRTQGHQQYF.

This chain links TRBV4-1 with TRBJ1-6, with D maybe TRBD1 (5 bases). CDR1 is MGHRA, CDR2 YSYEKL, per germline. Trimming stripped 0 bases from V and 4 bases from J, with 13 bases between. The CDR3 sequence is 17 residues long. Here the CDR3 reads CASSQDEGDSYNSPLHF. Here the CDR3 DNA reads TGCGCCAGCAGCCAAGATGAAGGAGACAGTTATAATTCACCCCTCCACTTT.

CDR3 DNA: TGTGCCAGCAGTTTCCAAGCGGGGGGGACAGCAGATACGCAGTATTTT. It specifies CASSFQAGGTADTQYF. The chain links TRBV6-2 or TRBV6-3 to TRBJ2-3, with 10 bases lining up with TRBD2. Germline assignment: CDR1 MNHEY and CDR2 SVGEGT. The CDR3 contains 16 residues. Trimming removed 4 bases from V and 4 bases from J; junction bases left unmatched: 8.

The rearrangement uses TRBV25-1 and TRBJ1-4; D might be TRBD1 (6 bases). CDR1 and CDR2 from the germline V gene are MGHDK and SYGVNS. V was pared by 6 bases and J by 4 bases, with 12 bases between. CDR3 size: 14 residues. CDR3 nucleotide sequence: TGTGCCAGCAGCGATGACAGGCATAATGAAAAACTGTTTTTT. It encodes CASSDDRHNEKLFF.

V usage is TRBV18 and J usage is TRBJ2-3; no clear D. The CDR3 contains 13 residues. The V gene's germline CDR1 is KGHSH and CDR2 LQKENI. V was cut by 3 bases and J by 1 base, with 5 bases left in between. This CDR3 is CASSPLGTDTQYF. CDR3 DNA sequence: TGTGCCAGCTCACCTTTAGGCACAGATACGCAGTATTTT.

The chain employs TRBV3-1 (or the pseudogene TRBV3-2) and TRBJ1-1; the D is unclear. The germline V gene encodes CDR1 LGHDT and CDR2 YNNKEL (reference sequence). The CDR3 consists of 13 residues. Trimming took 5 bases from V and 4 from J, leaving 11 bases between them. In DNA form, the CDR3 reads TGTGCCAGCAGCTCCCGGGAGGTCACTGAAGCTTTCTTT. It specifies CASSSREVTEAFF.

This sequence joins TRBV6-5 and TRBJ2-1, with D maybe TRBD2 (5 bases). From germline, CDR1 is MNHEY and CDR2 SVGAGI. Trimming cost V 5 bases and J 5 bases, with 13 bases left between them. CDR3 size: 14 residues. The CDR3 here is CASSHYPSNNEQFF. The CDR3 DNA is TGTGCCAGCAGTCATTACCCTAGCAACAATGAGCAGTTCTTC.

This CDR3 is CASSLGLVGGELFF. The CDR3 coding sequence is TGTGCCAGCAGCTTAGGCCTAGTGGGCGGGGAGCTGTTTTTT. The chain employs TRBV11-3 and TRBJ2-2; the D is unclear. V shed 1 base and J shed 7 bases, with 10 bases lying between them. The length of the CDR3 is 14 residues. Looked up from germline, CDR1 is SGHNT and CDR2 is YENEEA. Full variable domain (missing parts from reference TRBV11-3 and TRBJ2-2): EAGVVQSPRYKIIEKKQPVAFWCNPISGHNTLYWYLQNLGQGPELLIRYENEEAVDDSQLPKDRFSAERLKGVDSTLKIQPAELGDSAVYLCASSLGLVGGELFFGEGSRLTVL.

V is TRBV28 and J is TRBJ2-2, with 9 bases lining up with TRBD1. Germline V lookup: CDR1 MDHEN, CDR2 SYDVKM. The CDR3 sequence is 15 residues long. The ends lost 4 bases at V and 0 bases at J; junction bases unmatched: 0. CDR3 loop: CASSWTGANTGELFF. The CDR3 DNA follows: TGTGCCAGCAGTTGGACAGGGGCGAACACCGGGGAGCTGTTTTTT.

The chain joins TRBV5-6 to TRBJ1-2; TRBD1 agrees at 10 bases. The CDR3 loop spans 14 amino acids. CDR1 and CDR2 (germline): SGHDT, YYEEEE. V shed 0 bases and J 8 bases; nucleotides not matched to a gene: 4. This CDR3 reads CASSLGDRGGGYTF. CDR3 sequence (DNA): TGTGCCAGCAGCTTGGGGGACAGGGGAGGAGGCTACACCTTC.

The chain is built from TRBV12-3 or TRBV12-4 and TRBJ1-6, with D possibly matching TRBD1 (6 bases). Trimming left V 5 bases short and J 14 bases short, with 13 bases between. This CDR3 spans 12 amino acids. The CDR3 region has the DNA TGTGCCAGCAGTCTTGGACAGTCCTCCCTCCACTTT. Its protein is CASSLGQSSLHF.

This clone was counted only a few times. This sequence joins TRBV28 and TRBJ1-1; unclear D gene. V lost 2 bases and J 1 base, leaving 14 bases between the germline ends. Per germline, CDR1 MDHEN and CDR2 SYDVKM. The CDR3 is 16 residues long. The CDR3 bases are TGTGCCAGCAGTTTAGGTGGAGGACGGAGGAACACTGAAGCTTTCTTT. It translates to CASSLGGGRRNTEAFF.